This T cell receptor beta chain is from a study of cytomegalovirus exposure and HLA in healthy donors. Findings of the study overall: High specificity and sensitivity for cytomegalovirus status were reported for the classifier.

Of note for this clone: Its antigen is not known.

The PCR employed 60 Vbeta primers together with 13 Jbeta primers. Method: immunoSEQ multiplex PCR; TCRdb's copy keeps in-frame clones and lacks some. The table includes tens of thousands of clones, over 55% detected once. The TCR was taken from a woman younger than 45 in good health and CMV-seronegative. The specimen sequenced was PBMCs.

The CDR3 bases are TGTGCCACTACTGCGACGGGGACACCTGAAGCTTTCTTT. Amino acid sequence: CATTATGTPEAFF. The V gene is TRBV6-1, the J gene TRBJ1-1, with D possibly matching TRBD1 (6 bases). The CDR3 sequence is 13 residues long. The V end lost 10 bases, the J end lost 6 bases, and 18 bases lay between the germline ends. Germline loops: CDR1 MNHNS, CDR2 SASEGT.